Detailed here is one T cell receptor beta chain. Its specificity is unknown. Co-extraction of both nucleic acids (RNA and DNA) used roughly 18-32 mg of unsorted bulk tissue. This sample stems from a study of tumor-infiltrating lymphocytes in primary liver carcinoma. The CDR3 has 17 amino acids. With 4 bases removed from V and 4 bases from J, the gap between germline ends came to 22 bases. Total RNA (approximately 450 ng) served as template for TCR beta cDNA synthesis primed by a constant-region primer. The TCR beta library was amplified through three nested multiplex PCR rounds in a modified ARM-PCR procedure. In the first two PCR rounds, TRBV1-TRBV30 forward primers were paired with a C-beta reverse primer, and each round lasted nine to ten cycles. TCRdb re-called the multiplex PCR reads through MiXCR, storing one row per CDR3 protein. The sample shows tens of thousands of distinct CDR3 sequences, around 79% of them seen only once.

Study-level points and caveats: Researchers report that only about 8-25% of top clones turned up in all five tumor regions. The overlap of tumor-adjacent and tumor-blood pairs was smaller than that of tumor region pairs.

The receptor's source is a man aged 35 to 55 with primary liver carcinoma and hepatitis B virus infection. The sequenced sample consisted of liver tumor tissue from sampling region 3. Sample subset: tumor region T3, left-lateral pole. The chain uses TRBV12-3 or TRBV12-4 and TRBJ1-2; maybe TRBD1 (5 bases). CDR3 in amino acids: CASSSGGPGPIVYGYTF. The CDR3 DNA reads as TGTGCCAGCAGTTCTGGGGGACCGGGGCCGATAGTCTATGGCTACACCTTC.